Presented here are 19 T cell receptor beta chains from one specimen sequenced in a study of blood T cell repertoires in COVID-19. Clones were read by immunoSEQ multiplex PCR, and TCRdb kept only the in-frame ones, dropping some. The sample shows about 82,000 clones, around four fifths of them seen only once. Sequenced input: peripheral blood. Source of these receptors: an elderly man with active or convalescent COVID-19.

The rearrangement uses TRBV27 and TRBJ2-3; no reliable D call. This CDR3 region has 13 residues. The germline V and J ends were trimmed by 5 bases and 8 bases, with 14 bases remaining between them. Looked up from germline, CDR1 is MNHEY and CDR2 is SMNVEV (reference sequence). CDR3 coding DNA: TGTGCCAGCAGTCGACCTTTGGCGGCTACGCAGTATTTT. It codes for CASSRPLAATQYF.

The rearrangement links TRBV29-1 to TRBJ2-5; D remains ambiguous. The CDR3 is 10 amino acids. Germline lookup yields CDR1 SQVTM and CDR2 ANQGSEA. Between the trimmed V and J ends, which lost 4 bases and 5 bases, there was a span of 5 bases. The CDR3 protein is CSVAFETQYF. In DNA, the CDR3 is TGCAGCGTTGCGTTTGAGACCCAGTACTTC.

The gene calls are TRBV29-1 and TRBJ2-1, with 7 bases identical to TRBD1. V shed 0 bases and J 6 bases; nucleotides not matched to a gene: 11. This CDR3 has 16 amino acids. CDR1 is SQVTM, CDR2 ANQGSEA, per germline. CDR3: CSVEDVLQGLVNEQFF. DNA of the CDR3: TGCAGCGTTGAAGATGTATTACAGGGGCTAGTCAATGAGCAGTTCTTC.

The chain recombines TRBV14 with TRBJ1-6; TRBD1 aligns across 8 bases. CDR1 and CDR2 (germline): SGHDN, FVKESK. CDR3 length: 16 residues. J lost 9 bases, V lost 1 base, and 8 bases had no gene match. The CDR3 nucleotides are TGTGCCAGCAGCCAAGGAGGACAGGGCATCTTTTCACCCCTCCACTTT. It encodes CASSQGGQGIFSPLHF.

V gene TRBV7-2 combines with J gene TRBJ2-2; 8 bases agree with TRBD2. CDR3 size: 16 residues. With 2 bases clipped from V and 4 bases from J, the junction kept 6 bases outside the gene matches. Germline assignment: CDR1 SGHTA and CDR2 FQGNSA. CDR3 residues: CASSLLGGASTGELFF. The CDR3 nucleotides are TGTGCCAGCAGCTTACTCGGGGGGGCTTCCACCGGGGAGCTGTTTTTT.

The chain couples TRBV4-2 to TRBJ2-1; D is possibly TRBD2 (5 bases). Germline CDR1 reads LGHNA; CDR2 reads YNFKEQ. Trimming took off 2 bases at V and 9 bases at J, with 14 bases between the two ends. This CDR3 comprises 14 residues. The CDR3 spells CASSQRGFSGEQFF. CDR3 coding DNA: TGTGCCAGCAGCCAAAGAGGGTTTTCGGGTGAGCAGTTCTTC.

The CDR3 protein is CASSAHGGAREKLFF. CDR3 nucleotides: TGTGCCAGCAGCGCTCACGGGGGGGCTCGGGAAAAACTGTTTTTT. The rearrangement joins TRBV9 to TRBJ1-4; a weak D match, TRBD1 (6 bases). CDR1 is SGDLS and CDR2 is YYNGEE in the germline V gene. V lost 3 bases, J lost 8 bases, and 17 bases lay in between. The CDR3 length is 15 residues.

The V call is TRBV7-6, the J call TRBJ2-1; D call uncertain. The ends were cut back, 5 bases at V and 4 bases at J, with 21 bases in the middle. The CDR3 has 17 residues. Germline V CDR1 and CDR2: SGHVS, FNYEAQ. The CDR3 loop is CASSQLVAASLYNEQFF. CDR3 nucleotides: TGTGCCAGCAGCCAGTTGGTTGCCGCTTCCCTTTACAATGAGCAGTTCTTC. Filled out from reference TRBV7-6 and TRBJ2-1, the complete variable domain reads GAGVSQSPRYKVTKRGQDVALRCDPISGHVSLYWYRQALGQGPEFLTYFNYEAQQDKSGLPNDRFSAERPEGSISTLTIQRTEQRDSAMYRCASSQLVAASLYNEQFFGPGTRLTVL.

V gene TRBV12-3 or TRBV12-4 combines with J gene TRBJ2-7; 7 bases line up with TRBD2. The CDR3 extends over 12 amino acids. Losses at the gene ends were 2 bases for V and 6 bases for J; bases not matched to a gene: 1. This CDR3 reads CASSLWGGEQYV. The CDR3 nucleotides read TGTGCCAGCAGTTTATGGGGGGGCGAGCAGTACGTC.

This clone showed up just a few times. The CDR3 DNA reads as TGTGCCAGTGGGGACTCCAGACAGTCCCATGAGCAGTTCTTC. It specifies CASGDSRQSHEQFF. This chain connects TRBV19 to TRBJ2-1; possibly TRBD2 for D (6 bases). In germline, CDR1 is LNHDA, CDR2 SQIVND (reference sequence). V lost 8 bases to trimming and J lost 8 bases, with 19 bases between them. CDR3 size: 14 residues.

The chain uses TRBV9 and TRBJ1-2; D call uncertain. The CDR3 consists of 14 residues. The V gene's germline CDR1 is SGDLS and CDR2 YYNGEE. Deletions cut 3 bases from V and 10 bases from J, with 19 bases between. The CDR3 DNA is TGTGCCAGCAGCGCTCAGGTGGAGGTTTCGGACTACACCTTC. Translation gives CASSAQVEVSDYTF.

This CDR3 is CASSEGLYQAGLAGYTF. The CDR3 nucleotides read TGTGCCAGCAGTGAAGGGTTGTATCAGGCGGGATTAGCCGGCTACACCTTC. V usage is TRBV6-1 and J usage is TRBJ1-2; no clear D. The CDR3 is 17 amino acids. The V end lost 1 base, the J end lost 8 bases, and 23 bases lay between the germline ends. Germline CDR1 and CDR2: MNHNS and SASEGT.

This clone was seen a few times. The chain carries TRBV20-1 and TRBJ1-1; 8 bases map to TRBD1. Unmatched junction bases numbered 4, after V lost 3 bases and J lost 1 base. This CDR3 comprises 14 residues. The germline CDR1 and CDR2 sequences are DFQATT and SNEGSKA (reference sequence). DNA for the CDR3: TGCAGTGCTAGTCCCGGGACAGGGAACACTGAAGCTTTCTTT. Translating it yields CSASPGTGNTEAFF.

In this sample, this clone turned up once. The CDR3 DNA reads as TGTGCCAGCACACTAGTGACCGGGGAGCTGTTTTTT. It encodes CASTLVTGELFF. The chain has TRBV5-4 and TRBJ2-2, with D possibly matching TRBD2 (5 bases). The V end lost 6 bases, the J end lost 5 bases, and 8 bases lay between the germline ends. The CDR3 contains 12 residues. Per germline, CDR1 SGHNT and CDR2 YYREEE (reference sequence).

The chain employs TRBV6-1 and TRBJ2-5; D is possibly TRBD1 (8 bases). Trimming removed 6 bases at V and 1 base at J, with 18 bases between. Germline V gene data show CDR1 as MNHNS and CDR2 as SASEGT. This CDR3 is built from 16 residues. The CDR3 DNA reads TGTGCCAGCAGGGAATCAGGGGGCGGGGGCCAAGAGACCCAGTACTTC. Protein: CASRESGGGGQETQYF.

This CDR3 reads CASSSLGGRITDTQYF. DNA for the CDR3: TGTGCCAGCAGCTCCTTGGGAGGGAGAATCACAGATACGCAGTATTTT. The rearrangement links TRBV11-2 to TRBJ2-3, with 7 bases aligning to TRBD2. The V segment lost 4 bases and the J segment 2 bases; nucleotides outside the gene matches: 9. The CDR3 consists of 16 residues. Germline assignment: CDR1 SGHAT and CDR2 FQNNGV.

This clone was observed a handful of times. The chain is built from TRBV2 and TRBJ2-1; D is ambiguous. Germline V gene data show CDR1 as SNHLY and CDR2 as FYNNEI. The CDR3 extends over 12 amino acids. Trimming pared 2 bases from V and 7 bases from J, leaving 6 bases between. CDR3: CASSEFRNEQFF. As DNA, the CDR3 is TGTGCCAGCAGTGAATTTAGAAATGAGCAGTTCTTC.

The chain has TRBV6-5 and TRBJ1-4, with D possibly TRBD1 on 5 matching bases. V was clipped by 0 bases and J by 10 bases, with 15 bases between them. There are 15 residues in the CDR3. The germline CDR1 and CDR2 sequences are MNHEY and SVGAGI. The CDR3, as DNA: TGTGCCAGCAGTTACTCGAGTCAGGGTTTCGGAAAACTGTTTTTT. This encodes CASSYSSQGFGKLFF.

The genes are TRBV24-1 and TRBJ2-1; 9 nucleotides match TRBD1. Germline CDR1 and CDR2: KGHDR and SFDVKD. The J segment lost 6 bases and the V segment lost 7 bases, leaving 6 bases of the junction unmatched. CDR3 length: 14 amino acids. The CDR3 loop reads CATRGTGLGNEQFF. The CDR3 DNA follows: TGTGCCACCAGGGGGACAGGGTTGGGCAATGAGCAGTTCTTC.